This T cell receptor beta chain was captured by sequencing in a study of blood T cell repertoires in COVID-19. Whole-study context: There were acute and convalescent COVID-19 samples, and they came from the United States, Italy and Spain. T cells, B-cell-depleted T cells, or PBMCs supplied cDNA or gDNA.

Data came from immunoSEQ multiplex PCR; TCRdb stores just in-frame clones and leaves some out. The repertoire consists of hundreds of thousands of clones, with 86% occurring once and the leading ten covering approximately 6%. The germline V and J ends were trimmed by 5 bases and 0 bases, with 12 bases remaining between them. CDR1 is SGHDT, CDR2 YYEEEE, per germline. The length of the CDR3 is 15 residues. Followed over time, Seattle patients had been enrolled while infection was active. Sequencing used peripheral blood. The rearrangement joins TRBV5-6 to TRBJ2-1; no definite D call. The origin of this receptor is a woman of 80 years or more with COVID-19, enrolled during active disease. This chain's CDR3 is CASRLDTSSYNEQFF. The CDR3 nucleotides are TGTGCCAGCAGATTAGACACGAGCTCCTACAATGAGCAGTTCTTC.